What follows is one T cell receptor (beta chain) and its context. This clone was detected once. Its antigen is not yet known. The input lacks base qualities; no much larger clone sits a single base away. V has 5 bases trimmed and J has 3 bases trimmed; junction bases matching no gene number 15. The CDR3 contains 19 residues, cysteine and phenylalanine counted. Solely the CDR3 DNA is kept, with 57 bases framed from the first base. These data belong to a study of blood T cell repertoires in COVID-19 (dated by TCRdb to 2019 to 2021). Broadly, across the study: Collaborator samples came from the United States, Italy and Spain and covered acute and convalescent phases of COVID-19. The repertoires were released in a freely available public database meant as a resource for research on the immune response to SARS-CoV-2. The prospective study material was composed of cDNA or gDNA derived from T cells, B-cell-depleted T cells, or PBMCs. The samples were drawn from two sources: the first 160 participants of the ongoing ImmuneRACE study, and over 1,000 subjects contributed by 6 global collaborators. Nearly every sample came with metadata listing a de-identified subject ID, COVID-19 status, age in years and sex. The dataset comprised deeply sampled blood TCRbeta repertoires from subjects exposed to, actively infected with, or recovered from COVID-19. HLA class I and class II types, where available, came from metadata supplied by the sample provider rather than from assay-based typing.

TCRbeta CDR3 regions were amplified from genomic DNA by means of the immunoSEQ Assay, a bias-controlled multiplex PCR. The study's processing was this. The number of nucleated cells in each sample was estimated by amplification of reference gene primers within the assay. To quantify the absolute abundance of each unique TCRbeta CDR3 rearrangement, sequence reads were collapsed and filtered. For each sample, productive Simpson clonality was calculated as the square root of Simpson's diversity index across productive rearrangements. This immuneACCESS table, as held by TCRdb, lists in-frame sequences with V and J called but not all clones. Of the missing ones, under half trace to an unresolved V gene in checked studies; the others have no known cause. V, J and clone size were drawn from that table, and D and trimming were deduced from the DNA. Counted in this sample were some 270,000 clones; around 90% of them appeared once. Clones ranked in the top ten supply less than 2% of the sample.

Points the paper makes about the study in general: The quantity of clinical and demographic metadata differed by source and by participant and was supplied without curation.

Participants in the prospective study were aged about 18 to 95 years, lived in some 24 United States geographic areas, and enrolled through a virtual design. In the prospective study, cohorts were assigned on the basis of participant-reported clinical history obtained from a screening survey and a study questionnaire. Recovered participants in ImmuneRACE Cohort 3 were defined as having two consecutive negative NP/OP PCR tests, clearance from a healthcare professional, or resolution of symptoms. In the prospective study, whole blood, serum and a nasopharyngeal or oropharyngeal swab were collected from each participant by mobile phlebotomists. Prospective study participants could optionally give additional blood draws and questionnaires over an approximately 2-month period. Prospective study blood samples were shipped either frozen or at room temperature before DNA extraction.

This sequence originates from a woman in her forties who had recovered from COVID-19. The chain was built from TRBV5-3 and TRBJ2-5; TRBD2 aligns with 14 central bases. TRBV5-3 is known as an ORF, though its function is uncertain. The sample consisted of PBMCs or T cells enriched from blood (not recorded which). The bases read TGTGCCAGAAGACCTCCGGGACTAGCGGGAGTTCGAGGGGAAGAGACCCAGTACTTC. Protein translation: CARRPPGLAGVRGEETQYF.